These 27 T cell receptor beta chains came from one sample sequenced in a study of blood T cell repertoires in COVID-19. Only in-frame clones appear in the TCRdb table, and some are missing; sequencing was by immunoSEQ multiplex PCR. The data show about half a million clones, 80% to 90% seen once. Sequences were obtained from peripheral blood. All receptors come from a human donor in a cohort sampled during active COVID-19.

CDR3 protein: CAISESGGTEKLFF. CDR3 coding DNA: TGTGCCATCAGTGAGTCGGGGGGTACTGAAAAACTGTTTTTT. The chain combines TRBV10-3 with TRBJ1-4; D might be TRBD1 (5 bases). From germline, CDR1 is ENHRY and CDR2 SYGVKD. V gave up 0 bases and J gave up 7 bases, with 9 bases separating them. This CDR3 has 14 amino acids.

This chain connects TRBV9 to TRBJ2-3; D call uncertain. Germline CDR1 reads SGDLS; CDR2 reads YYNGEE. V was cut by 5 bases and J by 3 bases, with 4 bases left in between. The CDR3 is made up of 11 amino acids. CDR3 nucleotides: TGTGCCAGCAGTGCGACAGATACGCAGTATTTT. This sequence encodes CASSATDTQYF.

The chain joins TRBV12-3 or TRBV12-4 to TRBJ2-5; 7 positions agree with TRBD2. The CDR3 extends over 13 amino acids. Trimming at V came to 5 bases and at J to 4 bases, leaving 4 bases not matched to a gene. CDR3 coding DNA: TGTGCCAGCAGTCCAGCGGGGAGAGAGACCCAGTACTTC. Its translation is CASSPAGRETQYF.

This clone was seen more than once but under ten times. The CDR3 region has the DNA TGTGCCAGCAGCTTGCGAGGGTCCCGGTCCTACGAGCAGTACTTC. Translating gives CASSLRGSRSYEQYF. V usage is TRBV5-5 and J usage is TRBJ2-7, with TRBD2 as a possible D gene (5 bases). The CDR3 sequence is 15 residues long. Trimming left V 1 base short and J 1 base short, with 12 bases between. The germline CDR1 and CDR2 sequences are SGHKS and YYEKEE (reference sequence). Looking up the rest from reference TRBV5-5 and TRBJ2-7 gives the full variable domain: DAGVTQSPTHLIKTRGQQVTLRCSPISGHKSVSWYQQVLGQGPQFIFQYYEKEERGRGNFPDRFSARQFPNYSSELNVNALLLGDSALYLCASSLRGSRSYEQYFGPGTRLTVT.

The gene calls are TRBV30 and TRBJ1-2; D unresolved. Germline-derived CDR1 and CDR2 are GTSNPN and SVGIG (reference sequence). The CDR3 loop spans 10 amino acids. V was cut by 5 bases and J by 8 bases, with 9 bases left in between. This CDR3 reads CAWELEGYTF. The CDR3 DNA reads as TGTGCCTGGGAATTGGAGGGCTACACCTTC.

The rearrangement links TRBV5-1 to TRBJ2-2, with 9 nucleotides matching TRBD2. After removal of 3 bases from V and 6 bases from J, the junction contained 6 bases not matched to a gene. This CDR3 is 15 amino acids long. Germline values: CDR1 SGHRS, CDR2 YFSETQ. CDR3 DNA sequence: TGCGCCAGCAGCTGGATAGCGGGAGAGCCCGGGGAGCTGTTTTTT. It specifies CASSWIAGEPGELFF.

This rearrangement joins TRBV6-2 or TRBV6-3 to TRBJ2-1; 11 nucleotides line up with TRBD2. CDR3 length: 18 residues. Germline trimming cut 5 bases from V and 3 bases from J; bases unmatched to any gene: 12. CDR1 and CDR2 (germline): MNHEY, SVGEGT. CDR3 DNA: TGTGCCAGCAGTACCCACCCTGTAGCGGGAGGGGTCTACAATGAGCAGTTCTTC. Translating gives CASSTHPVAGGVYNEQFF.

Notes on this clone: Other DNA sequences in the sample encode the same CDR3. V and J are TRBV10-3 and TRBJ1-5; 7 bases line up with TRBD1. J lost 4 bases, V lost 3 bases, and 3 bases had no gene match. The CDR3 runs 14 residues. The germline CDR1 and CDR2 sequences are ENHRY and SYGVKD. CDR3 in amino acids: CAISERQGNQPQHF. The CDR3 DNA is TGTGCCATCAGTGAAAGACAGGGTAATCAGCCCCAGCATTTT.

The rearrangement joins TRBV29-1 to TRBJ1-1; D may be TRBD1 (5 bases). CDR3 size: 13 residues. The V end lost 3 bases, the J end lost 5 bases, and 13 bases lay between the germline ends. Germline V CDR1 and CDR2: SQVTM, ANQGSEA. The CDR3 DNA reads TGCAGCGTTGATCGGGGGGGACTGACTGAAGCTTTCTTT. This gives the protein CSVDRGGLTEAFF.

V gene TRBV4-2 combines with J gene TRBJ1-1; D unresolved. This CDR3 contains 15 residues. Trimming shortened V by 6 bases and J by 3 bases, and 17 bases separated the two germline ends. Looked up from germline, CDR1 is LGHNA and CDR2 is YNFKEQ. In DNA form, the CDR3 reads TGTGCCAGCAGTTATATTGGGGTCGGGGACACTGAAGCTTTCTTT. Protein product: CASSYIGVGDTEAFF.

CDR3 nucleotides: TGTGCCAGCAGCTTCGGGGCCCAGGGGAAAGGAGGCTACACCTTC. Residues: CASSFGAQGKGGYTF. The chain is built from TRBV6-2 or TRBV6-3 and TRBJ1-2, with a weak D call TRBD1 (6 bases). Germline CDR1 is MNHEY and CDR2 is SVGEGT. This CDR3 contains 15 residues. Trimming removed 6 bases from V and 8 bases from J, with 22 bases in between.

This rearrangement joins TRBV3-1 (or the pseudogene TRBV3-2) to TRBJ2-5; the D is unclear. Germline V gene data show CDR1 as LGHDT and CDR2 as YNNKEL (reference sequence). The ends were cut back, 4 bases at V and 5 bases at J, with 17 bases in the middle. This CDR3 is built from 15 residues. The CDR3 is CASSPLLRIGETQYF. The CDR3 DNA follows: TGTGCCAGCAGCCCCCTTTTGCGGATCGGGGAGACCCAGTACTTC.

Only a few counts were recorded for this clone. Written as DNA, the CDR3 is TGCGCCAGCAGCTTGATACTTGGGACAGGGGGAACCGGGGAGCTGTTTTTT. As protein: CASSLILGTGGTGELFF. The chain has TRBV5-1 and TRBJ2-2; 11 bases line up with TRBD1. CDR1 and CDR2 (germline): SGHRS, YFSETQ. The CDR3 has 17 residues. Germline trimming cut 1 base from V and 5 bases from J; bases unmatched to any gene: 7. Full variable domain (rest looked up from reference TRBV5-1 and TRBJ2-2): KAGVTQTPRYLIKTRGQQVTLSCSPISGHRSVSWYQQTPGQGLQFLFEYFSETQRNKGNFPGRFSGRQFSNSRSEMNVSTLELGDSALYLCASSLILGTGGTGELFFGEGSRLTVL.

The chain uses TRBV18 and TRBJ1-4; TRBD1 matches at 7 bases. V shed 6 bases and J 5 bases; nucleotides not matched to a gene: 9. CDR3 length: 15 amino acids. The germline V gene has CDR1 KGHSH and CDR2 LQKENI. The DNA for the CDR3 is TGTGCCAGCTCGGGAGACAGGGTTCCCAATGAAAAACTGTTTTTT. Its protein product is CASSGDRVPNEKLFF.

J is TRBJ2-5 and V is TRBV30, with 12 bases that match TRBD2. Trimming at V came to 7 bases and at J to 5 bases, leaving 8 bases not matched to a gene. The CDR3 runs to 14 residues. Looked up from germline, CDR1 is GTSNPN and CDR2 is SVGIG (reference sequence). The CDR3: CASRLAGALETQYF. The CDR3 DNA reads as TGTGCCTCACGACTAGCGGGAGCCTTGGAGACCCAGTACTTC.

The chain recombines TRBV15 with TRBJ2-1, with TRBD2 identical over 7 bases. V shed 2 bases and J 4 bases; nucleotides not matched to a gene: 5. Germline V lookup: CDR1 LNHNV, CDR2 YYDKDF (reference sequence). The CDR3 contains 15 residues. The CDR3 sequence is CATSRSSGSYNEQFF. The CDR3 bases are TGTGCCACCAGCAGAAGTAGCGGGTCATACAATGAGCAGTTCTTC. The whole variable domain, remainder taken from reference TRBV15 and TRBJ2-1, is DAMVIQNPRYQVTQFGKPVTLSCSQTLNHNVMYWYQQKSSQAPKLLFHYYDKDFNNEADTPDNFQSRRPNTSFCFLDIRSPGLGDTAMYLCATSRSSGSYNEQFFGPGTRLTVL.

The chain uses TRBV18 and TRBJ1-5, with TRBD1 identical over 9 bases. Germline loops: CDR1 KGHSH, CDR2 LQKENI. J was trimmed by 5 bases and V by 2 bases; bases with no gene match: 10. The CDR3 totals 17 residues. CDR3 sequence reads: CASSPTSDRGKYQPQHF. The CDR3 DNA sequence: TGTGCCAGCTCACCAACGTCCGACAGGGGGAAATATCAGCCCCAGCATTTT.

The chain employs TRBV27 and TRBJ2-1, with D perhaps TRBD1 (6 bases). This CDR3 is built from 15 residues. V lost 5 bases and J 2 bases, leaving 13 bases between the germline ends. Germline V gene sequence: CDR1 MNHEY, CDR2 SMNVEV (reference sequence). CDR3 residues: CASSQRGRTYNEQFF. In nucleotides, the CDR3 is TGTGCCAGCAGTCAGAGGGGGAGAACCTACAATGAGCAGTTCTTC.

The J gene is TRBJ1-1, the V gene TRBV4-2; TRBD1 aligns across 7 bases. The CDR3 has 16 amino acids. V was pared by 3 bases and J by 4 bases, with 11 bases of the junction left unmatched. Germline V CDR1 and CDR2: LGHNA, YNFKEQ. CDR3 coding DNA: TGTGCCAGCAGCCATGAAGACAGGGTAACGAGCACTGAAGCTTTCTTT. Translating it yields CASSHEDRVTSTEAFF.

The chain joins TRBV30 to TRBJ1-5; TRBD1 matches 10 bases. The CDR3 sequence is 15 residues long. Germline assignment: CDR1 GTSNPN and CDR2 SVGIG (reference sequence). Trimming removed 3 bases from V and 4 bases from J; junction bases left unmatched: 6. CDR3 protein: CAWSATGGANQPQHF. CDR3 in DNA: TGTGCCTGGAGCGCGACAGGGGGCGCAAATCAGCCCCAGCATTTT.

This sequence joins TRBV14 and TRBJ2-1; 9 nucleotides align to TRBD1. In germline, CDR1 is SGHDN, CDR2 FVKESK. This CDR3 has 15 residues. V dropped 5 bases and J dropped 5; count of bases not matched to a gene: 7. Here the CDR3 DNA reads TGTGCCAGCAGCTTCGACAGGGGGGGAAACAATGAGCAGTTCTTC. It is translated as CASSFDRGGNNEQFF. Supplemented by reference TRBV14 and TRBJ2-1, the full variable domain reads EAGVTQFPSHSVIEKGQTVTLRCDPISGHDNLYWYRRVMGKEIKFLLHFVKESKQDESGMPNNRFLAERTGGTYSTLKVQPAELEDSGVYFCASSFDRGGNNEQFFGPGTRLTVL.

This clone was seen only a few times. The chain recombines TRBV29-1 with TRBJ2-7; TRBD1 might be the D (5 bases). The CDR3 covers 11 residues. Germline V gene lookup returns CDR1 SQVTM and CDR2 ANQGSEA. With 6 bases removed from V and 4 bases from J, the gap between germline ends came to 10 bases. CDR3 loop: CSVSQGYEQYF. In nucleotides, the CDR3 is TGCAGCGTGTCGCAGGGATACGAGCAGTACTTC.

This sequence joins TRBV9 and TRBJ2-7, with TRBD1 matching over 9 bases. Germline loops: CDR1 SGDLS, CDR2 YYNGEE. After removal of 3 bases from V and 4 bases from J, the junction contained 8 bases not matched to a gene. CDR3 length: 15 residues. The CDR3 nucleotides read TGTGCCAGCAGCGCCCAGACAGGGGGGGGGTACGAGCAGTACTTC. Translating it yields CASSAQTGGGYEQYF. Based on the CDR3 plus reference TRBV9 and TRBJ2-7, the full variable domain is DSGVTQTPKHLITATGQRVTLRCSPRSGDLSVYWYQQSLDQGLQFLIQYYNGEERAKGNILERFSAQQFPDLHSELNLSSLELGDSALYFCASSAQTGGGYEQYFGPGTRLTVT.

The chain recombines TRBV7-2 with TRBJ2-3; D unresolved. There are 15 residues in the CDR3. In germline, CDR1 is SGHTA, CDR2 FQGNSA. Trimming removed 4 bases from V and 3 bases from J, with 14 bases in between. Here the CDR3 DNA reads TGTGCCAGCAGCTCTAACGCGCAGACTACAGATACGCAGTATTTT. Protein: CASSSNAQTTDTQYF. Full variable domain (rest looked up from reference TRBV7-2 and TRBJ2-3): GAGVSQSPSNKVTEKGKDVELRCDPISGHTALYWYRQSLGQGLEFLIYFQGNSAPDKSGLPSDRFSAERTGGSVSTLTIQRTQQEDSAVYLCASSSNAQTTDTQYFGPGTRLTVL.

J is TRBJ1-5 and V is TRBV30; 7 bases align to TRBD1. The CDR3 length is 13 residues. V was pared by 6 bases and J by 4 bases, with 6 bases of the junction left unmatched. Germline V lookup: CDR1 GTSNPN, CDR2 SVGIG (reference sequence). In nucleotides, the CDR3 is TGTGCCTGTTCAGGGACAGCTAATCAGCCCCAGCATTTT. Translated: CACSGTANQPQHF. Looking up the rest from reference TRBV30 and TRBJ1-5 gives the full variable domain: SQTIHQWPATLVQPVGSPLSLECTVEGTSNPNLYWYRQAAGRGLQLLFYSVGIGQISSEVPQNLSASRPQDRQFILSSKKLLLSDSGFYLCACSGTANQPQHFGDGTRLSIL.

The J gene is TRBJ1-1, the V gene TRBV7-9, with D unresolved. CDR3 length: 14 amino acids. Germline assignment: CDR1 SEHNR and CDR2 FQNEAQ (reference sequence). The ends were cut back, 3 bases at V and 5 bases at J, with 13 bases in the middle. In DNA form, the CDR3 reads TGTGCCAGCAGCTTCCTGGGCCCGGGGACTGAAGCTTTCTTT. Protein product: CASSFLGPGTEAFF.

The chain couples TRBV7-2 to TRBJ1-3, with D unresolved. Germline V gene sequence: CDR1 SGHTA, CDR2 FQGNSA. Trimming took 1 base from V and 0 from J, leaving 7 bases between them. The CDR3 covers 15 residues. DNA for the CDR3: TGTGCCAGCAGCTTAGGGAGGCACTCTGGAAACACCATATATTTT. Protein product: CASSLGRHSGNTIYF. Looking up the rest from reference TRBV7-2 and TRBJ1-3 gives the full variable domain: GAGVSQSPSNKVTEKGKDVELRCDPISGHTALYWYRQSLGQGLEFLIYFQGNSAPDKSGLPSDRFSAERTGGSVSTLTIQRTQQEDSAVYLCASSLGRHSGNTIYFGEGSWLTVV.